These T cell receptor beta chains were read from a single sample in a study of blood T cell repertoires in COVID-19. The protocol was immunoSEQ multiplex PCR, while the TCRdb copy is restricted to in-frame clones and leaves out a portion. In the table there are about 39,000 clones, 85% of which are singletons. Sample: peripheral blood. Receptor source: a man between 60 and 75 years old with acute or convalescent COVID-19. Each CDR3 is given with its conserved first and last residue. D genes are given only for firm matches. A clone size is listed for some rows: how often the clone was seen (once, few, many), or a class if it is expanded.

V gene,clone size,J gene,D gene,CDR3 DNA,CDR3 protein
TRBV2,once,TRBJ1-6,-,TGTGCCAGCATCGAGACCTATAATTCACCCCTCCACTTT,CASIETYNSPLHF
TRBV7-2,-,TRBJ1-1,-,TGTGCCAGCAGCCCAAGACAGAGGAGAACGACTGAAGCTTTCTTT,CASSPRQRRTTEAFF
TRBV15,-,TRBJ2-1,TRBD2,TGTGCCACCAAATGGGCGGGGGGCCTAAGCTCCTACAATGAGCAGTTCTTC,CATKWAGGLSSYNEQFF
TRBV19,-,TRBJ2-1,-,TGTGCCAGTAGTATGAGTTGGCGGGGAGAGAGCAAATTCTTC,CASSMSWRGESKFF
TRBV7-9,-,TRBJ1-1,TRBD1,TGTGCCAGCAGCCCTTTAGGGGTTGACAGGGCCACTGAAGCTTTCTTT,CASSPLGVDRATEAFF
TRBV18,-,TRBJ2-1,-,TGTGCCAGCTCACCCCGGGTAGTGTTCGCGGATGAGCAGTTCTTC,CASSPRVVFADEQFF
TRBV20-1,-,TRBJ1-2,-,TGCAGTGCTAGGGGGCAGCGTGGCTACACCTTC,CSARGQRGYTF
TRBV28,-,TRBJ2-7,TRBD1,TGTGCCAGCAGTTCACCAGGACAGGGACGGCCCTACGAGCAGTACTTC,CASSSPGQGRPYEQYF
TRBV28,once,TRBJ1-5,TRBD1,TGTGCCAGCAATTTCGGGACAGGGAACCAGCCCCAGCATTTT,CASNFGTGNQPQHF
TRBV4-2,-,TRBJ2-2,TRBD2,TGTGCCAGCAGCCAACTATTAGCGGGAGGGCCCGGGGAGCTGTTTTTT,CASSQLLAGGPGELFF
TRBV6-1,once,TRBJ1-5,-,TGTGCCAGCAGTGAAGCGGAGGGAGATGGTCAGCCCCAGCATTTT,CASSEAEGDGQPQHF
TRBV5-5,-,TRBJ2-7,-,TGTGCCAGCAGCGTTGCCGGAGTCTTCAACTACGAGCAGTACTTC,CASSVAGVFNYEQYF
TRBV27,-,TRBJ2-7,TRBD2,TGTGCCAGCAATGGTAAGGGGACTAGGGCAAGCGAGCAGTACTTC,CASNGKGTRASEQYF
TRBV19,-,TRBJ1-4,-,TGTGCCGCCAGCGGCACGATTAATGAAAAACTGTTTTTT,CAASGTINEKLFF
TRBV6-2/TRBV6-3,-,TRBJ2-7,TRBD2,TGTGCCAGCAGTTGGTTTGGGAGCGGGAGAGGCGAGCAGTACTTC,CASSWFGSGRGEQYF
TRBV7-2,once,TRBJ2-1,TRBD2,TGTGCCAGCAGCTCCAGAGGGGCGGGGGTAACCGGGAATGAGCAGTTCTTC,CASSSRGAGVTGNEQFF
TRBV12-3/TRBV12-4,-,TRBJ2-1,-,TGTGCCAGCAGTCCAGGACTCCTGACTGAGCAGTTCTTC,CASSPGLLTEQFF
TRBV12-3/TRBV12-4,-,TRBJ1-1,-,TGTGCCAGCAGTTTACGGGGTCACACTGAAGCTTTCTTT,CASSLRGHTEAFF
TRBV30,few,TRBJ1-1,-,TGTGCCTGGAGTGACGATGACACGGGGGGAGCTGAAGCTTTCTTT,CAWSDDDTGGAEAFF
TRBV2,-,TRBJ1-2,-,TGTGCCAGCTCAAAGACACGACAATCGGATGGCTACACCTTC,CASSKTRQSDGYTF
TRBV5-1,-,TRBJ1-2,-,TGCGCCAGCAGCTCTAGGGGGAATGGCTACACCTTC,CASSSRGNGYTF
TRBV6-1,-,TRBJ1-2,-,TGTGCCAGCAGTGAGAGACCGGGAGGTGGCTACACCTTC,CASSERPGGGYTF
TRBV2,-,TRBJ1-4,-,TGTGCCAGCCGAGGGGTAGCGGCCCCAGGTGAAAAACTGTTTTTT,CASRGVAAPGEKLFF
TRBV28,-,TRBJ2-1,TRBD2,TGTGCCAGCAGCTTGGGGTCTAGCGGGAGGAAAGGACGGAATGAGCAGTTCTTC,CASSLGSSGRKGRNEQFF
TRBV19,-,TRBJ1-4,-,TGTGCCAGTAAGGGCAGGGGAATTGGTGGAAAACTGTTTTTT,CASKGRGIGGKLFF
TRBV19,few,TRBJ1-2,-,TGTGCCAGTATGTTTACAGGGAAACCTCTTGCGGGCTACACCTTC,CASMFTGKPLAGYTF
TRBV5-8,once,TRBJ2-2,-,TGTGCCAGCAGCTTGTGGGAGTCCGGGGAGCTGTTTTTT,CASSLWESGELFF
TRBV25-1,-,TRBJ1-6,-,TGTGCCAGCAGTGAATCCGGCTCCTATAATTCACCCCTCCACTTT,CASSESGSYNSPLHF
TRBV19,-,TRBJ1-1,-,TGTGCCAGTATCATGGGGGGGGGCTTCACTGAAGCTTTCTTT,CASIMGGGFTEAFF
TRBV30,-,TRBJ2-7,-,TGTGCCTGGGGTGACAGCTCGACCTACGAGCAGTACTTC,CAWGDSSTYEQYF
TRBV2,-,TRBJ2-2,TRBD2,TGTGCCAGCATCCGGGAGCGGGGAAGGGGGGAGCTGTTTTTT,CASIRERGRGELFF
TRBV7-3,-,TRBJ1-2,TRBD1,TGTGCCAGCAGCCCTGGACAGGGAGGACCCGATAACTATGGCTACACCTTC,CASSPGQGGPDNYGYTF
TRBV7-7,-,TRBJ2-2,-,TGTGCTAGCAGCCCCGAATGGGGGCGCGACGGGGAGCTGTTTTTT,CASSPEWGRDGELFF
TRBV7-2,-,TRBJ2-7,TRBD1,TGTGCCAGCAGCTCGACAGGGAGTGGCTACGAGCAGTACTTC,CASSSTGSGYEQYF
TRBV7-6,-,TRBJ2-5,TRBD2,TGTGCCAGCAGCGCGACTAGCGGGAGTGAGACCCAGTACTTC,CASSATSGSETQYF
TRBV29-1,-,TRBJ2-2,-,TGCAGCGTTGACGGGGAGTGGACCGGGGAGCTGTTTTTT,CSVDGEWTGELFF
TRBV19,-,TRBJ1-2,TRBD1,TGTGCCAGTAGGCAGACGAACAGGGGTAAGGATGGCTACACCTTC,CASRQTNRGKDGYTF